A selection of T cell receptor beta chains follows, all from one sample in a study of cytomegalovirus exposure and HLA in healthy donors. Assay: immunoSEQ multiplex PCR; the TCRdb copy retains only in-frame clones and omits some. The repertoire holds 150,000 or so clones, with more than 70% as singletons. The sequenced sample was PBMCs. The origin of the receptors is a man between 18 and 29 years old in good health and CMV-seropositive. Both conserved end residues are part of each CDR3. The D gene is left open where the match is weak. Where a row states a size, it is once, few, many or the class of an expanded clone; other rows omit it.

V gene,J gene,D gene,clone size,CDR3 protein,CDR3 DNA
TRBV15,TRBJ2-3,NA,NA,CATSRDRLGRYTDTQYF,TGTGCCACCAGCAGAGATCGACTAGGCCGGTACACAGATACGCAGTATTTT
TRBV5-1,TRBJ2-5,NA,NA,CASSLKLGQQETQYF,TGCGCCAGCAGCTTAAAACTGGGCCAGCAAGAGACCCAGTACTTC
TRBV6-4,TRBJ2-2,NA,NA,CASSEAPANTGELFF,TGTGCCAGCAGTGAGGCACCCGCGAACACCGGGGAGCTGTTTTTT
TRBV29-1,TRBJ2-5,NA,NA,CSVEGGVLDLETQYF,TGCAGCGTTGAAGGCGGGGTACTCGATTTAGAGACCCAGTACTTC
TRBV28,TRBJ1-4,NA,NA,CASSNGQAVNEKLFF,TGTGCCAGCAGTAATGGACAAGCTGTTAATGAAAAACTGTTTTTT
TRBV2,TRBJ1-5,TRBD1,NA,CASSFKGAGISNQPQHF,TGTGCCAGCAGTTTTAAGGGGGCTGGAATTAGCAATCAGCCCCAGCATTTT
TRBV19,TRBJ2-7,NA,few,CASSFTGSSYEQYF,TGTGCCAGTAGTTTCACAGGGAGCTCCTACGAGCAGTACTTC
TRBV30,TRBJ1-1,NA,NA,CAWTDTEAFF,TGTGCCTGGACGGACACTGAAGCTTTCTTT
TRBV19,TRBJ2-3,TRBD2,NA,CSAGGPYSRPQYF,TGTAGTGCGGGAGGTCCTTACTCCCGCCCGCAGTATTTT
TRBV7-9,TRBJ2-2,NA,few,CASSLASGGATGELFF,TGTGCCAGCAGCTTAGCGAGTGGGGGCGCGACCGGGGAGCTGTTTTTT
TRBV27,TRBJ2-2,TRBD1,NA,CATGIQGTNTGELFF,TGTGCCACCGGAATACAGGGGACGAACACCGGGGAGCTGTTTTTT
TRBV4-1,TRBJ1-1,TRBD1,few,CASSQNRGNTEAFF,TGCGCCAGCAGCCAAAACAGGGGCAACACTGAAGCTTTCTTT
TRBV28,TRBJ1-1,NA,NA,CASQLIQGNTEAFF,TGTGCCAGCCAACTCATCCAGGGGAACACTGAAGCTTTCTTT
TRBV30,TRBJ1-1,NA,few,CAWMGVEIDTEAFF,TGTGCCTGGATGGGAGTGGAGATAGACACTGAAGCTTTCTTT
TRBV19,TRBJ1-1,NA,NA,CASSMGITGWTEAFF,TGTGCCAGTAGTATGGGGATCACAGGTTGGACTGAAGCTTTCTTT
TRBV9,TRBJ2-2,NA,NA,CASSVGGLGGELFF,TGTGCCAGCAGCGTCGGAGGTTTAGGCGGGGAGCTGTTTTTT
TRBV5-1,TRBJ1-1,NA,NA,CASRRQGSITGNTEAFF,TGCGCCAGTAGGCGCCAGGGCAGCATTACAGGGAACACTGAAGCTTTCTTT
TRBV20-1,TRBJ2-7,NA,NA,CSANTDYEQYF,TGCAGTGCTAATACAGATTACGAGCAGTACTTC
TRBV30,TRBJ2-7,NA,few,CAWSVGGPKAYEQYF,TGTGCCTGGAGTGTCGGAGGGCCCAAAGCCTACGAGCAGTACTTC
TRBV27,TRBJ1-3,NA,NA,CASSLDGGAEDRNTIYF,TGTGCCAGCAGTTTGGACGGGGGGGCAGAAGACAGAAACACCATATATTTT
TRBV15,TRBJ2-7,TRBD1,NA,CATSRRDRVRIEQYF,TGTGCCACCAGCAGAAGAGACAGGGTCAGGATCGAGCAGTACTTC
TRBV18,TRBJ1-5,TRBD1,NA,CASSPSGGNSNQPQHF,TGTGCCAGCTCACCTTCAGGGGGTAATAGCAATCAGCCCCAGCATTTT
TRBV29-1,TRBJ2-1,NA,NA,CSVERVGGRRYNEQFF,TGCAGCGTTGAGAGGGTCGGGGGACGGAGGTACAATGAGCAGTTCTTC
TRBV28,TRBJ2-7,TRBD1,NA,CASSWGQGWYEQYF,TGTGCCAGCAGTTGGGGACAGGGCTGGTACGAGCAGTACTTC
TRBV7-3,TRBJ1-5,NA,NA,CASSFDQGRGDSNQPQHF,TGTGCCAGCAGCTTCGACCAGGGGAGGGGGGATAGCAATCAGCCCCAGCATTTT
TRBV15,TRBJ2-7,TRBD2,few,CATSRDVAGGNEQYF,TGTGCCACCAGCAGAGATGTGGCGGGAGGTAACGAGCAGTACTTC
TRBV29-1,TRBJ1-2,NA,NA,CSVGNLKLYTF,TGCAGCGTTGGAAACCTAAAACTCTACACCTTC
TRBV27,TRBJ2-2,TRBD2,NA,CASSRRLAGNTGELFF,TGTGCCAGCAGCCGCAGACTAGCGGGGAACACCGGGGAGCTGTTTTTT
TRBV6-5,TRBJ1-4,TRBD1,few,CASSSRMDRSEKLFF,TGTGCCAGCAGTTCCAGAATGGACAGGAGTGAAAAACTGTTTTTT
TRBV2,TRBJ2-1,NA,NA,CASERGLRDNEQFF,TGTGCCAGTGAAAGAGGACTTAGGGACAATGAGCAGTTCTTC
TRBV11-2,TRBJ2-1,TRBD2,NA,CASITSGSDEQFF,TGTGCCAGCATAACTAGCGGGAGCGATGAGCAGTTCTTC
TRBV5-1,TRBJ2-3,TRBD2,NA,CASSPRASGLSTDTQYF,TGCGCCAGCAGCCCCCGGGCTAGCGGGCTTAGCACAGATACGCAGTATTTT
TRBV18,TRBJ2-1,NA,NA,CASSPSQGRFF,TGTGCCAGCTCACCAAGTCAGGGGCGGTTCTTC
TRBV6-1,TRBJ2-1,TRBD1,NA,CAGERGQGLYNEQFF,TGTGCCGGGGAAAGGGGACAGGGCCTCTACAATGAGCAGTTCTTC
TRBV28,TRBJ2-5,TRBD2,NA,CASSLPGWEGETQYF,TGTGCCAGCAGTCTCCCGGGCTGGGAGGGAGAGACCCAGTACTTC
TRBV5-4,TRBJ2-1,TRBD2,NA,CASSLVGTSEYNEQFF,TGTGCCAGCAGCTTGGTTGGGACTAGCGAATACAATGAGCAGTTCTTC
TRBV5-6,TRBJ2-7,NA,NA,CASSLGVQGNIEQYF,TGTGCCAGCAGCTTGGGGGTACAGGGTAACATCGAGCAGTACTTC
TRBV19,TRBJ2-3,TRBD2,NA,CASSSGLAGDFDTQYF,TGTGCCAGTAGTAGCGGACTAGCGGGAGATTTTGATACGCAGTATTTT
TRBV27,TRBJ2-7,NA,NA,CASSFSTGSYEQYF,TGTGCCAGCAGTTTCTCTACAGGGTCTTACGAGCAGTACTTC
TRBV6-4,TRBJ2-2,TRBD2,few,CASATSGEFTGELFF,TGTGCCAGCGCGACTAGCGGAGAGTTCACCGGGGAGCTGTTTTTT
TRBV7-9,TRBJ1-2,NA,NA,CASSPRPSYGYTF,TGTGCCAGCAGCCCCAGGCCCAGCTATGGCTACACCTTC
TRBV18,TRBJ2-2,NA,NA,CASSPRPAAGELFF,TGTGCCAGCTCACCACGGCCAGCGGCAGGGGAGCTGTTTTTT
TRBV7-9,TRBJ2-1,TRBD2,NA,CASSYLREDGQFF,TGTGCCAGCAGCTACTTACGGGAGGATGGGCAGTTCTTC
TRBV4-1,TRBJ1-2,NA,NA,CASSQGTGYGYTF,TGCGCCAGCAGCCAAGGAACAGGCTATGGCTACACCTTC
TRBV27,TRBJ2-7,NA,few,CASSFDRLSYEQYF,TGTGCCAGCAGTTTCGACAGGTTGTCCTACGAGCAGTACTTC
TRBV15,TRBJ1-6,NA,NA,CATSRVGAGNSPLHF,TGTGCCACCAGCAGAGTTGGAGCAGGGAACTCACCCCTCCACTTT
TRBV6-1,TRBJ1-2,TRBD1,NA,CASSVTGGVTYGYTF,TGTGCTAGCAGTGTCACAGGGGGCGTCACCTATGGCTACACCTTC
TRBV19,TRBJ1-5,NA,NA,CASSIEITDPNQPQHF,TGTGCCAGTAGTATAGAAATCACAGACCCCAATCAGCCCCAGCATTTT
TRBV11-2,TRBJ2-3,TRBD2,NA,CASSLGGRGYTDTQYF,TGTGCCAGCAGCTTGGGCGGGAGAGGCTACACAGATACGCAGTATTTT
TRBV9,TRBJ2-2,TRBD2,NA,CASSVGVAGGGTGELFF,TGTGCCAGCAGCGTAGGGGTAGCGGGAGGGGGTACCGGGGAGCTGTTTTTT
TRBV28,TRBJ2-6,NA,few,CASSRQGTGANVLTF,TGTGCCAGCAGCCGCCAGGGCACTGGGGCCAACGTCCTGACTTTC
TRBV30,TRBJ2-1,NA,few,CAWSVGVPYNEQFF,TGTGCCTGGAGTGTAGGGGTACCCTACAATGAGCAGTTCTTC
TRBV11-2,TRBJ1-5,NA,NA,CASSLTGGQGPQHF,TGTGCCAGCAGCCTCACCGGGGGTCAGGGGCCCCAGCATTTT